This TCR beta chain was observed in a study of shared clonotypes between healthy human individuals. General observations from the study: It was anticipated that sequencing depth would influence how many clonotypes donors shared.

Points on this clone: What it binds is not known.

V gave up 11 bases and J gave up 3 bases, with 17 bases separating them. Per germline, CDR1 MNHEY and CDR2 SMNVEV (reference sequence). CDR3 length: 13 amino acids. Clones were sequenced by immunoSEQ multiplex PCR, and TCRdb holds only the in-frame ones, with some missing. Counted here are over a million clones, more than 95% occurring once; the ten biggest clones make up 1.2%. The authors divided CD4+ cells into CD45RA+ naive and CD45RA-negative memory subsets. This sequence originates from a man in his thirties or forties in good health. The chain joins TRBV27 to TRBJ2-7, with D perhaps matching TRBD1 (5 bases). Sequencing used naive CD4+ T cells sorted from blood. The subset is: CD45RA+ positively selected. The CDR3 DNA sequence: TGTGCCTGCTCCCGCGCAGGGTACTACGAGCAGTACTTC. This translates into CACSRAGYYEQYF.